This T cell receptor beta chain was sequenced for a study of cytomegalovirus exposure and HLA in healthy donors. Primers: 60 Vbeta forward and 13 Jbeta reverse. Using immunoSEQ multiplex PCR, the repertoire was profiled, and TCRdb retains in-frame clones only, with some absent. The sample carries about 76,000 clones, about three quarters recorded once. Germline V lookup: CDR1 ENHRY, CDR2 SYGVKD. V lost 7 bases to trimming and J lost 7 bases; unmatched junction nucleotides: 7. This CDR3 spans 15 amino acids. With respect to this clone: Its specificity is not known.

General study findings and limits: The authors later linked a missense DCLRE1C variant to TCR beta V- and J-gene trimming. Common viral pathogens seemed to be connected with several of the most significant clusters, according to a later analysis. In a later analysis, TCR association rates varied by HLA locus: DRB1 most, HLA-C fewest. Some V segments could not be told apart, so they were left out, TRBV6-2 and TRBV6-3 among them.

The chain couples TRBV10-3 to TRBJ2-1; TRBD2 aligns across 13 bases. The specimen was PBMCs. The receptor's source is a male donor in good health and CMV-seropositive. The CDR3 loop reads CAIKRGTSGANEQFF. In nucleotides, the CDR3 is TGTGCCATCAAGAGGGGGACTAGCGGGGCTAATGAGCAGTTCTTC.